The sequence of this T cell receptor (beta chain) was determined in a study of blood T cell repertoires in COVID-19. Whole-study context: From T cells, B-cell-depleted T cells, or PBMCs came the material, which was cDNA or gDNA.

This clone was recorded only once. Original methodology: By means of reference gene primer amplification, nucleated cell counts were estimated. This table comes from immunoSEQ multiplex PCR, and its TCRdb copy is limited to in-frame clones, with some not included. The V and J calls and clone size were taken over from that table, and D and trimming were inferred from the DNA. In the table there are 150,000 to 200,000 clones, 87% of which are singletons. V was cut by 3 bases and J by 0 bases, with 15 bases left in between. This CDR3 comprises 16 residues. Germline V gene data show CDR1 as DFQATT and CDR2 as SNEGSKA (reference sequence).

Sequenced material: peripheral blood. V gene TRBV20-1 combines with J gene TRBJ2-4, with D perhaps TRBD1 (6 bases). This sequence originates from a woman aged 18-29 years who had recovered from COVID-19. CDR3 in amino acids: CSASHGTSIAKNIQYF. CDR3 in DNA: TGCAGTGCTAGTCATGGGACATCAATAGCCAAAAACATTCAGTACTTC.